Listed below are T cell receptor beta chains from one sample, sequenced in a study of blood T cells in healthy people across ages. TCRdb redid the calling of the 5' RACE reads with MiXCR, one entry per CDR3 protein. The table records 800,000 to 950,000 distinct CDR3 sequences, 45% to 50% of them present only once. Sequenced: blood. These receptors all come from a young man in good health. The CDR3 runs from the conserved cysteine through the conserved F or W. Each record gives: D gene, J gene, V gene, clone size, CDR3 protein, CDR3 DNA. The D gene is left open where the match is weak. Part of the rows lack a size; the others show once, few, many or a class for expanded clones.

-	TRBJ2-7	TRBV7-9	-	CASSPIASYGQYF	TGTGCCAGCAGCCCCATAGCTTCCTACGGGCAGTACTTC
-	TRBJ2-2	TRBV7-2	-	CASRPTWWDTGELFF	TGTGCCAGCAGACCCACATGGTGGGACACCGGGGAGCTGTTTTTT
-	TRBJ2-1	TRBV20-1	-	CSAGAPRDSYNEQFF	TGCAGTGCTGGAGCCCCTAGAGACTCCTACAATGAGCAGTTCTTC
-	TRBJ2-1	TRBV9	few	CASSVAKETYNEQFF	TGTGCCAGCAGCGTAGCTAAGGAAACCTACAATGAGCAGTTCTTC
-	TRBJ2-3	TRBV3-1	-	CASSQGGTVDTQYF	TGTGCCAGCAGCCAAGGGGGGACCGTAGATACGCAGTATTTT
-	TRBJ2-7	TRBV7-2	-	CASSLMGIQSEQYF	TGTGCCAGCAGCTTAATGGGGATCCAATCCGAGCAGTACTTC
-	TRBJ2-1	TRBV9	-	CASSVGRSDNEQFF	TGTGCCAGCAGCGTCGGGCGTTCGGACAATGAGCAGTTCTTC
TRBD1	TRBJ1-5	TRBV20-1	few	CSKGAGSNQPQHF	TGCAGTAAGGGGGCAGGTAGCAATCAGCCCCAGCATTTT
TRBD1	TRBJ1-5	TRBV7-9	-	CASSLGDSPIQPQHF	TGTGCCAGCAGCTTAGGGGACAGCCCTATCCAGCCCCAGCATTTT
-	TRBJ2-3	TRBV10-3	-	CAISGVAAQTTDTQYF	TGTGCCATCAGTGGGGTGGCTGCCCAGACAACAGATACGCAGTATTTT
-	TRBJ2-1	TRBV18	few	CASSNSWGGVNNEQFF	TGTGCCAGCTCCAACAGTTGGGGCGGGGTAAACAATGAGCAGTTCTTC
-	TRBJ1-1	TRBV7-9	once	CASSAVGSAEAFF	TGTGCCAGCAGCGCTGTAGGGAGCGCTGAAGCTTTCTTT
TRBD1	TRBJ2-7	TRBV28	few	CASRVGQSDEQYF	TGTGCCAGCAGGGTGGGACAGAGCGACGAGCAGTACTTC
-	TRBJ2-7	TRBV20-1	few	CSARDRRGTYEQYF	TGCAGTGCTAGAGATCGTAGGGGAACCTACGAGCAGTACTTC
-	TRBJ1-1	TRBV25-1	-	CASRKTGRSMNTEAFF	TGTGCCAGCAGAAAAACGGGACGCTCGATGAACACTGAAGCTTTCTTT
TRBD1	TRBJ1-5	TRBV12-3/TRBV12-4	-	CASSLAGTGAVAQHF	TGTGCCAGCAGTTTAGCCGGGACAGGGGCGGTAGCCCAGCATTTT
TRBD1	TRBJ1-6	TRBV6-1	-	CASNRGPNSPLHF	TGTGCCAGCAACAGGGGCCCTAATTCACCCCTCCACTTT
-	TRBJ2-2	TRBV9	few	CASSVSEGELFF	TGTGCCAGCAGCGTCTCGGAGGGGGAGCTGTTTTTT
-	TRBJ1-5	TRBV6-2/TRBV6-3	-	CASSSPPRQPQHF	TGTGCCAGCAGTTCCCCTCCCCGTCAGCCCCAGCATTTT
-	TRBJ2-1	TRBV12-3/TRBV12-4	few	CASSRLLAAHNEQFF	TGTGCCAGCAGCCGCCTACTAGCAGCCCACAATGAGCAGTTCTTC
-	TRBJ2-1	TRBV12-3/TRBV12-4	-	CASSPSGTQFF	TGTGCCAGCAGTCCGTCGGGGACGCAGTTCTTC
TRBD2	TRBJ2-3	TRBV5-8	-	CASSLQRGGTDTQYF	TGTGCCAGCAGCTTGCAGCGGGGCGGCACAGATACGCAGTATTTT
TRBD1	TRBJ1-6	TRBV25-1	-	CASSISTGSHSPLHF	TGTGCCAGCAGCATCTCGACAGGGTCCCATTCACCCCTCCACTTT
TRBD2	TRBJ2-4	TRBV25-1	few	CASSELAGGKNIQYF	TGTGCCAGCAGTGAACTAGCGGGGGGCAAAAACATTCAGTACTTC
-	TRBJ1-2	TRBV24-1	-	CATGEAKNYGYTF	TGTGCCACCGGTGAGGCAAAGAACTATGGCTACACCTTC
TRBD1	TRBJ1-5	TRBV28	few	CASSSGQISNQPQHF	TGTGCCAGCAGTTCGGGACAGATTAGCAATCAGCCCCAGCATTTT
-	TRBJ2-1	TRBV2	-	CAFSRGEQFF	TGTGCCTTTTCCCGGGGAGAGCAGTTCTTC
TRBD1	TRBJ1-2	TRBV29-1	few	CSVTGGYAGYTF	TGCAGCGTTACAGGGGGCTACGCTGGCTACACCTTC
-	TRBJ2-1	TRBV7-3	few	CASSLYTHSYNEQFF	TGTGCCAGCAGCTTATATACACACTCCTACAATGAGCAGTTCTTC
TRBD2	TRBJ2-1	TRBV6-2/TRBV6-3	-	CASTDGASGKRFF	TGTGCCAGCACTGACGGGGCTAGCGGGAAGCGGTTCTTC
-	TRBJ1-5	TRBV12-3/TRBV12-4	few	CASSFTGGSNQPQHF	TGTGCCAGCAGTTTTACGGGGGGGTCAAACCAGCCCCAGCATTTT
-	TRBJ2-3	TRBV4-2	few	CASSQFVSTDTQYF	TGTGCCAGCAGCCAATTTGTTAGCACAGATACGCAGTATTTT
-	TRBJ2-7	TRBV3-1	-	CASSHRALGKYEQYF	TGTGCCAGCAGCCATCGTGCCCTGGGCAAGTACGAGCAGTACTTC
TRBD1	TRBJ2-7	TRBV28	-	CASSFPQGQGALEQYF	TGTGCCAGCAGTTTCCCTCAGGGACAGGGCGCCCTCGAGCAGTACTTC
TRBD2	TRBJ2-1	TRBV2	once	CASKLAGERTEQFF	TGTGCCAGCAAACTAGCGGGGGAGAGGACTGAGCAGTTCTTC
TRBD1	TRBJ2-4	TRBV2	-	CASSETDRGRHIQYF	TGTGCCAGCAGCGAAACGGACAGGGGACGGCACATTCAGTACTTC